The 9 T cell receptor beta chains below all came from one sample that was sequenced in a study of cytomegalovirus exposure and HLA in healthy donors. Primers: 60 Vbeta forward and 13 Jbeta reverse. The assay was immunoSEQ multiplex PCR, and TCRdb's table has in-frame clones only and misses some. There are around 170,000 clones in the sample; roughly 80% occur only once, and less than 4.5% lies in the top ten. Sequenced material: PBMCs. These receptors were collected from a man aged 50 to 59 in good health and CMV-seronegative.

V usage is TRBV6-5 and J usage is TRBJ2-1; no firm D call. The CDR3 extends over 14 amino acids. Germline assignment: CDR1 MNHEY and CDR2 SVGAGI. Trimming stripped 2 bases from V and 3 bases from J, with 8 bases between. CDR3 residues: CASSYRIDYNEQFF. CDR3 nucleotides: TGTGCCAGCAGTTACCGAATAGACTACAATGAGCAGTTCTTC.

This CDR3 is CASSQEGDGGQPQHF. CDR3 DNA: TGCGCCAGCAGCCAAGAGGGGGACGGGGGACAGCCCCAGCATTTT. The rearrangement links TRBV4-3 to TRBJ1-5; the D gene is possibly TRBD1 (5 bases). Germline loops: CDR1 LGHNA, CDR2 YSLEER. The CDR3 contains 15 residues. V dropped 0 bases and J dropped 7 bases, with 13 bases sitting between them.

Worth noting for this clone: The same CDR3 arises from other DNA sequences in this sample as well. This chain uses TRBV9 with TRBJ2-7; TRBD1 is a possible D gene (6 bases). The V gene's germline CDR1 is SGDLS and CDR2 YYNGEE. V was clipped by 0 bases and J by 6 bases, with 13 bases between them. There are 14 residues in the CDR3. CDR3 nucleotides: TGTGCCAGCAGCGTAGGGGCAGGGGTCGGCGAGCAGTACTTC. This translates into CASSVGAGVGEQYF.

The chain couples TRBV27 to TRBJ1-6; D is ambiguous. The CDR3 has 18 amino acids. Germline lookup yields CDR1 MNHEY and CDR2 SMNVEV (reference sequence). V lost 7 bases to trimming and J lost 0 bases, with 19 bases between them. In nucleotides, the CDR3 is TGTGCCAGCAAGATGGGATGGGGAGCGAGCTCCTATAATTCACCCCTCCACTTT. The encoded protein is CASKMGWGASSYNSPLHF.

The rearrangement links TRBV28 to TRBJ1-4, with TRBD1 matching over 7 bases. In germline, CDR1 is MDHEN, CDR2 SYDVKM. The J segment lost 5 bases and the V segment lost 3 bases, leaving 3 bases of the junction unmatched. The length of the CDR3 is 14 residues. The CDR3 region is CASSLGQRNEKLFF. CDR3 DNA sequence: TGTGCCAGCAGTTTGGGACAGAGGAATGAAAAACTGTTTTTT.

The chain has TRBV18 and TRBJ2-5; D is possibly TRBD2 (6 bases). The CDR3 contains 14 residues. Germline CDR1 reads KGHSH; CDR2 reads LQKENI. The germline V and J ends were trimmed by 0 bases and 4 bases, with 9 bases remaining between them. CDR3 sequence (DNA): TGTGCCAGCTCACCACCGCTGGGGGGAGAGACCCAGTACTTC. It codes for CASSPPLGGETQYF.

The gene calls are TRBV19 and TRBJ2-1; TRBD1 agrees at 9 bases. CDR3 length: 15 residues. The trim removed 6 bases at V and 8 bases at J, leaving 11 bases unmatched. From germline, CDR1 is LNHDA and CDR2 SQIVND (reference sequence). Here the CDR3 reads CASSSGTGFVDEQFF. CDR3 coding DNA: TGTGCCAGTAGCTCCGGGACAGGGTTCGTCGATGAGCAGTTCTTC.

This clone has a single count. The rearrangement links TRBV19 to TRBJ1-6, with D maybe TRBD1 (5 bases). Germline values: CDR1 LNHDA, CDR2 SQIVND (reference sequence). V gave up 0 bases and J gave up 0 bases, with 6 bases separating them. The CDR3 sequence is 16 residues long. The CDR3 DNA is TGTGCCAGTAGTATAGACGGGGGCTCCTATAATTCACCCCTCCACTTT. Protein sequence: CASSIDGGSYNSPLHF.

This chain joins TRBV9 and TRBJ2-4; possibly TRBD1 for D (6 bases). The germline V gene has CDR1 SGDLS and CDR2 YYNGEE. This CDR3 is built from 13 residues. V shed 2 bases and J shed 5 bases, with 8 bases lying between them. The CDR3: CASSVKGENIQYF. CDR3 coding DNA: TGTGCCAGCAGCGTCAAGGGGGAAAACATTCAGTACTTC.